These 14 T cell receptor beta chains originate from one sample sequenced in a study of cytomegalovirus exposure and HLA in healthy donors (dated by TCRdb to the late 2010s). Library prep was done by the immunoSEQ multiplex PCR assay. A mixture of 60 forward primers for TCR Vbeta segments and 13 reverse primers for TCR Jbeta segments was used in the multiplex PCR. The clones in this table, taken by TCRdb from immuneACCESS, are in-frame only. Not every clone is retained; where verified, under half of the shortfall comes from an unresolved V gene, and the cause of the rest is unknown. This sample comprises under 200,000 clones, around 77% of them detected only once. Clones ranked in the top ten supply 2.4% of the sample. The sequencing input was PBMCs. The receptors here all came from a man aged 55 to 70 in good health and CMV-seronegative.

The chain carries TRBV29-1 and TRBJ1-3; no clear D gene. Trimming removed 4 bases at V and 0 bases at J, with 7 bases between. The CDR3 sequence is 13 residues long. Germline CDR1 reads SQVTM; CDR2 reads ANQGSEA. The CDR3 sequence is CSVAQSSGNTIYF. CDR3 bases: TGCAGCGTTGCACAAAGCTCTGGAAACACCATATATTTT.

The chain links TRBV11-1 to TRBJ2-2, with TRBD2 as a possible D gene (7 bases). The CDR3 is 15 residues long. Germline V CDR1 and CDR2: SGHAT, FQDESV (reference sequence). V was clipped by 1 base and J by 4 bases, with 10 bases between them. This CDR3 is CASSLVRGGTGELFF. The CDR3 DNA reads TGTGCCAGCAGCTTAGTAAGGGGGGGCACCGGGGAGCTGTTTTTT.

CDR3 bases: TGTGCCAGCAGCTGGGGACAGGGGGTATCACCCCTCCACTTT. Translated, it gives CASSWGQGVSPLHF. The chain has TRBV5-8 and TRBJ1-6; 11 positions match TRBD1. V was clipped by 3 bases and J by 10 bases; unmatched bases: 3. The CDR3 is made up of 14 amino acids. From germline, CDR1 is SGHTS and CDR2 YDEGEE. Full variable domain (rest looked up from reference TRBV5-8 and TRBJ1-6): EAGVTQSPTHLIKTRGQQATLRCSPISGHTSVYWYQQALGLGLQFLLWYDEGEERNRGNFPPRFSGRQFPNYSSELNVNALELEDSALYLCASSWGQGVSPLHFGNGTRLTVT.

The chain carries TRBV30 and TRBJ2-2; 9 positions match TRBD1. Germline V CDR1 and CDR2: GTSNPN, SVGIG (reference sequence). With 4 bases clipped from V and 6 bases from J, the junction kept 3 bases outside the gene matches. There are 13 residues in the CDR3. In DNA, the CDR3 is TGTGCCTGGACTGACAGGGGGGCCGGGGAGCTGTTTTTT. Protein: CAWTDRGAGELFF.

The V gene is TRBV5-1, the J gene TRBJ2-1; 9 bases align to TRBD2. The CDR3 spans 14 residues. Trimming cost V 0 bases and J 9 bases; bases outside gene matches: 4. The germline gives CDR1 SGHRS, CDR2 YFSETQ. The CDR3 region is CASSLASGIIEQFF. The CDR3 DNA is TGCGCCAGCAGCTTGGCTAGCGGGATAATTGAGCAGTTCTTC.

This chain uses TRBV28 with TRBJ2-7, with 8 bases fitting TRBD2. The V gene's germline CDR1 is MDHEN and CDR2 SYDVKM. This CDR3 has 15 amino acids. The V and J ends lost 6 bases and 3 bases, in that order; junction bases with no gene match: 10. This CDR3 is CASRKSGSSSYEQYF. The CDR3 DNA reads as TGTGCCAGCAGAAAGAGCGGGAGCAGTAGCTACGAGCAGTACTTC.

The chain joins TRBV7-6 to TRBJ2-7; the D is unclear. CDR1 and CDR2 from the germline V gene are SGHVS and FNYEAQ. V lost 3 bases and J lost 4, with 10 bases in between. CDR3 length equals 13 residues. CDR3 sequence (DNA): TGTGCCAGCAGCTTGTATGACTCATACGAGCAGTACTTC. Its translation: CASSLYDSYEQYF.

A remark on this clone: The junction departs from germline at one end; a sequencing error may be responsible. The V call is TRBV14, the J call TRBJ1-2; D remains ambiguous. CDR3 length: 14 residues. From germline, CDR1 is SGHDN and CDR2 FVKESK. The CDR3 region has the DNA TGTGCCAGCAGCCAAGGAGAGGGAAACTATGGCTACCCCTTC. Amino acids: CASSQGEGNYGYPF.

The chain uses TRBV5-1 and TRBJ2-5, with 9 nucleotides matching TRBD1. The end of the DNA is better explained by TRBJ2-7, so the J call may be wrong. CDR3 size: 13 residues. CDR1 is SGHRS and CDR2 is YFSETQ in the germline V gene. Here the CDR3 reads CASSWDRANEQYF. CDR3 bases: TGCGCCAGCAGCTGGGACAGGGCCAACGAGCAGTACTTC.

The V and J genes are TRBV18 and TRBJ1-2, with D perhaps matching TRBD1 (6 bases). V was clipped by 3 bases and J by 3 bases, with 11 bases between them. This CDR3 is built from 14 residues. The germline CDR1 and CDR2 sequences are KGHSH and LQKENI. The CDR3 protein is CASSPRAGDYGYTF. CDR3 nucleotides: TGTGCCAGCTCACCCCGCGCAGGGGACTATGGCTACACCTTC.

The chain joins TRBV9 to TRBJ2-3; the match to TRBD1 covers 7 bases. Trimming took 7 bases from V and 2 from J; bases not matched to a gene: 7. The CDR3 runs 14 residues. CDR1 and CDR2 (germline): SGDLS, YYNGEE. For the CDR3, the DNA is TGTGCCAGCGCCTTCAGGGGGACCACAGATACGCAGTATTTT. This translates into CASAFRGTTDTQYF.

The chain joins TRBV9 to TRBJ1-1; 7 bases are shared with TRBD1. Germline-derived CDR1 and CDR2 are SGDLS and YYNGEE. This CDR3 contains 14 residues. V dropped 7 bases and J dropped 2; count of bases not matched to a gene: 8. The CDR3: CASGDSTFNTEAFF. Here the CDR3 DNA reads TGTGCCAGCGGGGACAGCACCTTTAACACTGAAGCTTTCTTT.

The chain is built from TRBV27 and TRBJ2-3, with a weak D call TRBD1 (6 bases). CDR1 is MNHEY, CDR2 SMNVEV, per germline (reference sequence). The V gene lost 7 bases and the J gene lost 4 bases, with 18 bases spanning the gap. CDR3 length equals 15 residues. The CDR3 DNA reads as TGTGCCAGCATGAGTGGTACAGGGCTCGCAGATACGCAGTATTTT. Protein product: CASMSGTGLADTQYF.

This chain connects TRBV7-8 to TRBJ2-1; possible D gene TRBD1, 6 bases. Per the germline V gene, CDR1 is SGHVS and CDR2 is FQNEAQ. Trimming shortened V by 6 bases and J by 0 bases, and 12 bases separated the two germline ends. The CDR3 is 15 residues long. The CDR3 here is CASSPIGGSYNEQFF. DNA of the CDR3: TGTGCCAGCAGTCCGATAGGGGGCTCCTACAATGAGCAGTTCTTC.